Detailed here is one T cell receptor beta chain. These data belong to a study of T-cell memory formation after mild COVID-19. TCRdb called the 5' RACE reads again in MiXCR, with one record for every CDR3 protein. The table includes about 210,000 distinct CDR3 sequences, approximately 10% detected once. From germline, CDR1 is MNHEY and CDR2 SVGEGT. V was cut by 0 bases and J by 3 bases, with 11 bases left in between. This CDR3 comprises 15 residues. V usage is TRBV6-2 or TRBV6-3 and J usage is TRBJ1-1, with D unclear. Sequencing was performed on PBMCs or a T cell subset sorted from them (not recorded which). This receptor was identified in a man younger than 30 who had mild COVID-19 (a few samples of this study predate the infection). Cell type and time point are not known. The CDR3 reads CASSYSVTRYTEAFF. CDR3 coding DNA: TGTGCCAGCAGTTACTCGGTCACACGGTACACTGAAGCTTTCTTT.